What follows are 8 T cell receptor beta chains derived from one specimen sequenced in a study of blood T cell repertoires in COVID-19 (dated by TCRdb to 2018 to 2021). The method was the immunoSEQ multiplex PCR assay. The source is immuneACCESS, and TCRdb retained only in-frame sequences with V and J called. Part of the clones is not carried over; for the studies checked, unresolved V genes explain less than half of this, and the remainder is unexplained. This sample holds 150,000 to 160,000 clones; roughly 80% were observed only once. The ten largest clones take up 25% to 35% of the sample. Material: peripheral blood. The receptors shown here come from a woman aged 55-69 years with acute or convalescent COVID-19.

The rearrangement links TRBV4-1 to TRBJ1-5; D might be TRBD1 (5 bases). The CDR3 contains 15 residues. V lost 4 bases and J lost 9, with 19 bases in between. Germline assignment: CDR1 MGHRA and CDR2 YSYEKL. CDR3 residues: CASSPKWEVGGPQHF. The CDR3 nucleotides read TGCGCCAGCAGCCCGAAGTGGGAGGTTGGGGGGCCCCAGCATTTT.

The CDR3 sequence is CASSYPVGQASYNEQFF. CDR3 DNA sequence: TGTGCCAGCAGTTACCCTGTGGGACAGGCAAGCTACAATGAGCAGTTCTTC. This chain joins TRBV6-2 or TRBV6-3 and TRBJ2-1, with 8 nucleotides matching TRBD1. The CDR3 is made up of 17 amino acids. Germline lookup yields CDR1 MNHEY and CDR2 SVGEGT. With 2 bases clipped from V and 3 bases from J, the junction kept 9 bases outside the gene matches.

The rearrangement links TRBV6-6 to TRBJ2-2, with 7 bases fitting TRBD2. Trimming cost V 8 bases and J 17 bases; bases outside gene matches: 11. CDR3 length: 11 residues. Germline V CDR1 and CDR2: MNHNY, SVGAGI (reference sequence). This CDR3 reads CASGTTGTVFF. CDR3 nucleotide sequence: TGTGCCAGCGGGACTACCGGGACGGTATTTTTT.

V gene TRBV19 combines with J gene TRBJ1-5; 7 bases are shared with TRBD1. This CDR3 has 16 residues. Germline CDR1 reads LNHDA; CDR2 reads SQIVND (reference sequence). Trimming at V came to 3 bases and at J to 5 bases, leaving 10 bases not matched to a gene. CDR3 bases: TGTGCCAGTAGTATCCCGACAGGGTTCAGGGATCAGCCCCAGCATTTT. This sequence encodes CASSIPTGFRDQPQHF.

This clone has a handful of counts. The chain is built from TRBV2 and TRBJ1-6; 7 nucleotides line up with TRBD1. V lost 2 bases to trimming and J lost 5 bases; unmatched junction nucleotides: 3. Germline loops: CDR1 SNHLY, CDR2 FYNNEI. This CDR3 has 15 amino acids. DNA of the CDR3: TGTGCCAGCAGTGAACAGGGGGGAAATAATTCACCCCTCCACTTT. Amino acids: CASSEQGGNNSPLHF.

This rearrangement joins TRBV6-1 to TRBJ1-2; 9 bases match TRBD1. The germline CDR1 and CDR2 sequences are MNHNS and SASEGT. The trim removed 3 bases at V and 3 bases at J, leaving 8 bases unmatched. This CDR3 contains 16 residues. CDR3 DNA: TGTGCCAGCAGTGACCCCTCTAGACAGGGGGACTATGGCTACACCTTC. The encoded protein is CASSDPSRQGDYGYTF.

This chain connects TRBV18 to TRBJ2-7, with D tentatively TRBD2 (5 bases). The CDR3 contains 13 residues. Trimming took off 1 base at V and 5 bases at J, with 9 bases between the two ends. The germline V gene encodes CDR1 KGHSH and CDR2 LQKENI. This CDR3 reads CASSPRGLHEQYF. The DNA for the CDR3 is TGTGCCAGCTCACCACGAGGACTCCACGAGCAGTACTTC.

This clone appeared a single time. The gene calls are TRBV30 and TRBJ2-7; D is unclear. Trimming pared 0 bases from V and 3 bases from J, leaving 9 bases between. CDR3 size: 13 residues. Per germline, CDR1 GTSNPN and CDR2 SVGIG (reference sequence). CDR3 amino acids: CAWSVGQIYEQYV. In DNA, the CDR3 is TGTGCCTGGAGTGTGGGCCAGATCTACGAGCAGTACGTC.